This T cell receptor beta chain was documented in a study of CD8 T cells in Susac syndrome. It was with random hexamers that roughly 0.5 to 1 ug RNA was reverse transcribed. MiXCR was run by TCRdb on the immunoSEQ multiplex PCR reads, yielding one entry per CDR3 protein. Here the sample spans about 110,000 distinct CDR3 sequences, approximately 94% being singletons. Per germline, CDR1 DFQATT and CDR2 SNEGSKA (reference sequence). V was trimmed by 0 bases and J by 12 bases, leaving 17 bases between them. The CDR3 loop spans 13 amino acids. This sequence originates from a human donor with Susac syndrome. Sequenced input: CD8+ T cells from PBMCs. This chain links TRBV20-1 with TRBJ1-2; no clear D. CDR3 in DNA: TGCAGTGCTAGAGATCGTAGACTCGACGGCCACACCTTC. Its translation is CSARDRRLDGHTF.